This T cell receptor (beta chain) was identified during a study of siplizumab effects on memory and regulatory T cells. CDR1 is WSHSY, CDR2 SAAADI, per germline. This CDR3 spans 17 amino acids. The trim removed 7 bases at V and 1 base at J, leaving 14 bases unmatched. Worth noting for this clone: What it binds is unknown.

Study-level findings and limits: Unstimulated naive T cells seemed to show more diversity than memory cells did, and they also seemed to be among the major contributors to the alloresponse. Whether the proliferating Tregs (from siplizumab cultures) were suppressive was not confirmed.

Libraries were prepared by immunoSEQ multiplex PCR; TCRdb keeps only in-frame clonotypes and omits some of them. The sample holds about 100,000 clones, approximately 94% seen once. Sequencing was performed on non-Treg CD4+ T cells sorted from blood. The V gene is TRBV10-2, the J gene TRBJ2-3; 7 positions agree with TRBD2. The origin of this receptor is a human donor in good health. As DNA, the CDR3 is TGCGCCAGCATAGGCGGGAGATTTGGGAGAGGCACAGATACGCAGTATTTT. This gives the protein CASIGGRFGRGTDTQYF.